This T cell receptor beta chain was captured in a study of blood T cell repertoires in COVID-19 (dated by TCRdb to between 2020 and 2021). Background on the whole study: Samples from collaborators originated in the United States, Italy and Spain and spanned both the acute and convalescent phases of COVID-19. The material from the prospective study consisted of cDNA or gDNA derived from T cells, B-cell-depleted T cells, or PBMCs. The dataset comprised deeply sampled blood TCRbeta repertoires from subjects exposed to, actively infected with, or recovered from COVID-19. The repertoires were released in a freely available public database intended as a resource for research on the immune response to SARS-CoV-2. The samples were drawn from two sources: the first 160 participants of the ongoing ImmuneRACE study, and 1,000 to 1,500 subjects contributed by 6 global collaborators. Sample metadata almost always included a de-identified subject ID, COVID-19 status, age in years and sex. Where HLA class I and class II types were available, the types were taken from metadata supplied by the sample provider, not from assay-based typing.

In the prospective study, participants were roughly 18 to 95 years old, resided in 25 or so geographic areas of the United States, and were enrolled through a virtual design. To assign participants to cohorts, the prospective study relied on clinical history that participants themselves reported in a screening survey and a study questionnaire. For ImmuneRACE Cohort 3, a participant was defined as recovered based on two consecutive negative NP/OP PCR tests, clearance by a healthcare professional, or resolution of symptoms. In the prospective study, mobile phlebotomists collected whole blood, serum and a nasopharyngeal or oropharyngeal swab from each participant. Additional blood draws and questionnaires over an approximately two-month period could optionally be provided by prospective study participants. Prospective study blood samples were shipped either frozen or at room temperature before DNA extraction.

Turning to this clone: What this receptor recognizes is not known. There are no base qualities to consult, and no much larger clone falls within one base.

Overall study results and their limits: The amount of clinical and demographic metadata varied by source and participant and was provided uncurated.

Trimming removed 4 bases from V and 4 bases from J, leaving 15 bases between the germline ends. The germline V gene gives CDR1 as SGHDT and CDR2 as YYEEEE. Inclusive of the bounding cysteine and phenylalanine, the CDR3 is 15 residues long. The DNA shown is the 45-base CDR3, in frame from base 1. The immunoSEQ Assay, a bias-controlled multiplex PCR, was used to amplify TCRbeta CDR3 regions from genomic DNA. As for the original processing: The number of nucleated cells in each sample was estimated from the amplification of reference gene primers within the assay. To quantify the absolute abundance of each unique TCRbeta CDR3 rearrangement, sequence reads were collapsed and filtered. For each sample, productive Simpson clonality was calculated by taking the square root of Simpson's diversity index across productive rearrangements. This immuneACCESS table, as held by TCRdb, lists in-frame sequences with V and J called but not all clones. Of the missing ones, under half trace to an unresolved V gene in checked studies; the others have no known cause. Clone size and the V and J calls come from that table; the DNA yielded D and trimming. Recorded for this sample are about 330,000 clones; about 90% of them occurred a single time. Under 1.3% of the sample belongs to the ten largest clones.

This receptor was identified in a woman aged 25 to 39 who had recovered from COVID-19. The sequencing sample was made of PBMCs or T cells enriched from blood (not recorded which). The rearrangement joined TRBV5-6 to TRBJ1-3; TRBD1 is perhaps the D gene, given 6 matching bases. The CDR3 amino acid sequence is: CASSLRTGTGNTIYF. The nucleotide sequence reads TGTGCCAGCAGCCTCCGTACAGGGACCGGAAACACCATATATTTT.